The rows below give T cell receptor beta chains drawn from one sample of a study of T cell repertoires in cytomegalovirus infection. TCRdb re-called the reads with MiXCR, one entry per CDR3 protein. The sample lists approximately 700,000 distinct CDR3 sequences; 35% to 40% were seen once. The sequencing input was PBMCs. These receptors were obtained from a human donor in good health (CMV status not recorded). Some clones in this sample may be carry-over from other donors' samples. The CDR3 runs from the conserved cysteine through the conserved F or W. A D gene is named only where the DNA matches it firmly. Not all rows give a size; the values are once, few, many and, for expanded clones, a class.

D	V	J	size	DNA	CDR3
-	TRBV7-2	TRBJ2-1	-	TGTTCCAGCAGCTTAGGGTCGAGCAATGAGAGGTTCTTC	CSSSLGSSNERFF
TRBD2	TRBV2	TRBJ2-5	-	TGTCCCAGCAGTGAGGAACTCTTTTCGGGAGGCTTAGAGACCCAGTACTTC	CPSSEELFSGGLETQYF
-	TRBV7-2	TRBJ1-6	many	TGTGCCAGCAGCCTCCACCGGGACTCACCCCTCCACTTT	CASSLHRDSPLHF
TRBD1	TRBV28	TRBJ2-7	-	TGTGCCAGCAGGCCCCCGGGGACAGGTCTGAACGAGCAGTACTTC	CASRPPGTGLNEQYF
-	TRBV11-3	TRBJ2-1	-	TGTGCCAGCAGCTTAGTATCCCACAATGAGCAGTTCTTC	CASSLVSHNEQFF
-	TRBV11-1	TRBJ1-1	few	TGTGCCAGCACCACTTGGCCCTCGAAAGCAAACACTGAAGCTTTCTTT	CASTTWPSKANTEAFF
-	TRBV12-3/TRBV12-4	TRBJ1-2	-	TGTGCCAGCAGTTTAACGAAAGGGGGCTACACCTTC	CASSLTKGGYTF
TRBD1	TRBV6-1	TRBJ1-5	-	TGTGCCAGCAGTTACACAGGGGGACCGGATAGCAATCAGCCCCAGCATTTT	CASSYTGGPDSNQPQHF
-	TRBV10-3	TRBJ1-2	-	TGTGCCACCAGGGACACGGGCACAGGGACGAGGGGCTACACCTTC	CATRDTGTGTRGYTF
-	TRBV27	TRBJ2-3	-	TGTGCCAGCAGTTTCTTAGCGGAGGTCACAGATACGCAGTATTTT	CASSFLAEVTDTQYF
-	TRBV13	TRBJ2-5	-	TGTGCCAGCAGCCAGAGGGGGGGAGTACAAGAGACCCAGTACTTC	CASSQRGGVQETQYF
TRBD1	TRBV6-5	TRBJ1-2	few	TGTGCCAGCAGTTACGCCGACAGGGACTACGGCTACACCTTC	CASSYADRDYGYTF
TRBD2	TRBV28	TRBJ2-7	-	TGTGCCAGCAGTCGAGTTTTCGGACTAGCGGGGAAGCACGAGCAGTACTTC	CASSRVFGLAGKHEQYF
-	TRBV12-3/TRBV12-4	TRBJ2-3	-	TGTGCCAGCAGTTTTTCCGGGGCTAAGACCACAGATACGCAGTATTTT	CASSFSGAKTTDTQYF
TRBD1	TRBV10-3	TRBJ1-6	-	TGTGCCATCAGGACGGACAGGGTTGATTCACCCCTCCACTTT	CAIRTDRVDSPLHF
TRBD1	TRBV27	TRBJ2-3	-	TGTGCCAGCAGTAAGGACAGGGGCACAGATACGCAGTATTTT	CASSKDRGTDTQYF
-	TRBV25-1	TRBJ1-6	-	TGTGCCAGCAGTGAATTGGGGGGTAATTCACCCCTCCACTTT	CASSELGGNSPLHF
-	TRBV12-3/TRBV12-4	TRBJ1-2	-	TGTGCCAGCAGTCCCCTTACGTGGCAGAACAATGGCTACACCTTC	CASSPLTWQNNGYTF